The 30 T cell receptor beta chains presented below share a single source sample, sequenced in a study of OX40 agonist ivuxolimab in advanced cancers. Data came from immunoSEQ multiplex PCR; TCRdb stores just in-frame clones and leaves some out. The repertoire holds some 28,000 clones, with about nine tenths as singletons. Specimen: CD4+ or CD8+ T cells sorted from blood, collected in a trial of the OX40 agonist ivuxolimab. The receptors shown here come from an adult with an advanced solid tumor such as melanoma, head and neck, liver or kidney cancer.

V and J are TRBV19 and TRBJ2-2; D is unclear. CDR1 LNHDA and CDR2 SQIVND come from the germline V gene (reference sequence). The V and J ends lost 8 bases and 0 bases respectively, with 4 bases between them. The CDR3 extends over 12 amino acids. The CDR3, as DNA: TGTGCCAGTCAGGCGAACACCGGGGAGCTGTTTTTT. Amino acids: CASQANTGELFF.

The chain links TRBV28 to TRBJ2-7; the match to TRBD1 covers 10 bases. Germline CDR1 and CDR2: MDHEN and SYDVKM. This CDR3 has 16 amino acids. The V segment lost 3 bases and the J segment 4 bases; nucleotides outside the gene matches: 9. The CDR3 protein is CASSFLGTGVSYEQYF. The CDR3 DNA follows: TGTGCCAGCAGTTTCCTCGGGACAGGGGTTAGTTACGAGCAGTACTTC.

This clone was observed a few times. The rearrangement joins TRBV4-2 to TRBJ2-7; the D gene is possibly TRBD1 (5 bases). The CDR3 loop spans 13 amino acids. Germline assignment: CDR1 LGHNA and CDR2 YNFKEQ. V lost 0 bases, J lost 2 bases, and 5 bases lay in between. Here the CDR3 reads CASSQEGAYEQYF. CDR3 DNA sequence: TGTGCCAGCAGCCAAGAAGGGGCCTACGAGCAGTACTTC.

The CDR3 nucleotides are TGTGCCAGCAGCTTTTCTGGGTCGAACACCGGGGAGCTGTTTTTT. It yields the protein CASSFSGSNTGELFF. The rearrangement joins TRBV13 to TRBJ2-2, with unresolved D. The CDR3 totals 15 residues. CDR1 is PRHDT and CDR2 is FYEKMQ in the germline V gene (reference sequence). Trimming cost V 3 bases and J 0 bases, with 8 bases left between them. The full variable domain, completed using reference TRBV13 and TRBJ2-2, is AAGVIQSPRHLIKEKRETATLKCYPIPRHDTVYWYQQGPGQDPQFLISFYEKMQSDKGSIPDRFSAQQFSDYHSELNMSSLELGDSALYFCASSFSGSNTGELFFGEGSRLTVL.

The chain combines TRBV4-1 with TRBJ2-5; D not certain. The CDR3 covers 15 residues. Trimming took 1 base from V and 5 from J, leaving 14 bases between them. Per germline, CDR1 MGHRA and CDR2 YSYEKL. The CDR3: CASSQALGPGETQYF. In nucleotides, the CDR3 is TGCGCCAGCAGCCAAGCCCTAGGACCTGGGGAGACCCAGTACTTC.

The J gene is TRBJ2-7, the V gene TRBV19, with 9 bases aligning to TRBD1. The CDR3 runs to 16 residues. Germline assignment: CDR1 LNHDA and CDR2 SQIVND (reference sequence). After removal of 3 bases from V and 0 bases from J, the junction contained 6 bases not matched to a gene. The CDR3 here is CASSMGQGILSYEQYF. In nucleotides, the CDR3 is TGTGCCAGTAGTATGGGACAGGGAATTCTCTCCTACGAGCAGTACTTC.

V gene TRBV19 combines with J gene TRBJ2-1, with TRBD1 matching over 9 bases. V lost 4 bases and J lost 3; bases outside the gene matches: 16. The length of the CDR3 is 19 residues. Per the germline V gene, CDR1 is LNHDA and CDR2 is SQIVND (reference sequence). Written as DNA, the CDR3 is TGTGCCAGTAGTACCCCGCCATACCGACAGGGGGACATCTACAATGAGCAGTTCTTC. It specifies CASSTPPYRQGDIYNEQFF.

The genes are TRBV29-1 and TRBJ1-6; a possible D gene is TRBD1 (5 bases). The V gene's germline CDR1 is SQVTM and CDR2 ANQGSEA. This CDR3 comprises 18 residues. The V end lost 7 bases, the J end lost 5 bases, and 27 bases lay between the germline ends. The CDR3 protein is CSAIAPRDPTSHNSPLHF. Written as DNA, the CDR3 is TGCAGCGCAATCGCCCCCCGGGACCCGACAAGCCATAATTCACCCCTCCACTTT.

This sequence joins TRBV10-3 and TRBJ2-1; no reliable D call. CDR1 is ENHRY and CDR2 is SYGVKD in the germline V gene. CDR3 length equals 16 residues. The V end lost 4 bases, the J end lost 2 bases, and 15 bases lay between the germline ends. CDR3 DNA: TGTGCCATCAGTGGCCAGGCACACTCGACCTACAATGAGCAGTTCTTC. As protein: CAISGQAHSTYNEQFF.

The chain carries TRBV5-8 and TRBJ2-7; 12 bases agree with TRBD1. The CDR3 length is 15 residues. After removal of 5 bases from V and 7 bases from J, the junction contained 10 bases not matched to a gene. Germline CDR1 is SGHTS and CDR2 is YDEGEE. CDR3 region: CASSPNRDRGPEQYF. As DNA, the CDR3 is TGTGCCAGCAGTCCAAACCGGGACAGGGGGCCAGAGCAGTACTTC.

The V and J genes are TRBV4-1 and TRBJ2-3; D call uncertain. In germline, CDR1 is MGHRA, CDR2 YSYEKL. The length of the CDR3 is 16 residues. Trimming stripped 2 bases from V and 0 bases from J, with 12 bases between. The CDR3 DNA reads as TGCGCCAGCAGCCAATATTGGAAGGGTAGCACAGATACGCAGTATTTT. Its protein is CASSQYWKGSTDTQYF.

This chain joins TRBV27 and TRBJ2-1; no definite D call. V was pared by 3 bases and J by 4 bases, with 7 bases between. This CDR3 is 13 amino acids long. Per germline, CDR1 MNHEY and CDR2 SMNVEV (reference sequence). The CDR3 region is CASSFGGYNEQFF. DNA of the CDR3: TGTGCCAGCAGTTTTGGTGGGTACAATGAGCAGTTCTTC.

The chain employs TRBV27 and TRBJ1-1, with D perhaps TRBD1 (5 bases). The V end lost 9 bases, the J end lost 1 base, and 9 bases lay between the germline ends. This CDR3 spans 12 amino acids. Germline CDR1 is MNHEY and CDR2 is SMNVEV (reference sequence). The CDR3 protein is CASSTGNTEAFF. In nucleotides, the CDR3 is TGTGCCAGTAGTACAGGGAACACTGAAGCTTTCTTT.

V and J are TRBV5-5 and TRBJ1-4; D possibly corresponds to TRBD1 (5 bases). The V end lost 4 bases, the J end lost 8 bases, and 9 bases lay between the germline ends. Per germline, CDR1 SGHKS and CDR2 YYEKEE (reference sequence). This CDR3 spans 12 amino acids. The CDR3 reads CASSGGGEKLFF. The CDR3 DNA reads as TGTGCCAGCAGCGGGGGAGGCGAAAAACTGTTTTTT. Full variable domain (outside the CDR3, taken from reference TRBV5-5 and TRBJ1-4): DAGVTQSPTHLIKTRGQQVTLRCSPISGHKSVSWYQQVLGQGPQFIFQYYEKEERGRGNFPDRFSARQFPNYSSELNVNALLLGDSALYLCASSGGGEKLFFGSGTQLSVL.

This clone counts as medium-sized. The chain is built from TRBV29-1 and TRBJ2-7; D may be TRBD2 (5 bases). The germline V gene encodes CDR1 SQVTM and CDR2 ANQGSEA. CDR3 length: 13 amino acids. Trimming stripped 7 bases from V and 5 bases from J, with 18 bases between. As DNA, the CDR3 is TGCAGCGCCATAGCGACCACCCGGAACGAGCAGTACTTC. This sequence encodes CSAIATTRNEQYF.

This clone has a single count. The rearrangement links TRBV11-1 to TRBJ2-2; 9 bases fit TRBD2. Unmatched junction bases numbered 13, after V lost 5 bases and J lost 6 bases. This CDR3 is built from 17 residues. Germline values: CDR1 SGHAT, CDR2 FQDESV (reference sequence). In DNA form, the CDR3 reads TGTGCCAGCAGCCCCCGCCGGGGACTAGCTAAGTCCGGGGAGCTGTTTTTT. As protein: CASSPRRGLAKSGELFF.

The chain employs TRBV9 and TRBJ2-1; 11 nucleotides line up with TRBD2. V shed 0 bases, J shed 8 bases, and the junction held 7 bases outside the gene matches. This CDR3 has 16 amino acids. Germline values: CDR1 SGDLS, CDR2 YYNGEE. The CDR3 loop is CASSVAVTSGIYEQFF. The CDR3 bases are TGTGCCAGCAGCGTAGCTGTGACTAGCGGGATTTATGAGCAGTTCTTC.

The V call is TRBV10-1, the J call TRBJ2-2; D not certain. The CDR3 covers 14 residues. In germline, CDR1 is WNHNN, CDR2 SYGVQD (reference sequence). Trimming cost V 2 bases and J 2 bases, with 6 bases left between them. For the CDR3, the DNA is TGCGCCAGCAGTGAGGGTCCAAACACCGGGGAGCTGTTTTTT. It yields the protein CASSEGPNTGELFF.

The J gene is TRBJ2-1, the V gene TRBV27, with unresolved D. V lost 0 bases and J lost 4, with 10 bases in between. Germline CDR1 reads MNHEY; CDR2 reads SMNVEV (reference sequence). The CDR3 is made up of 15 amino acids. The CDR3 coding sequence is TGTGCCAGCAGTTTATCCCGGAATCATTACAATGAGCAGTTCTTC. Translating gives CASSLSRNHYNEQFF.

The chain links TRBV19 to TRBJ2-3; no reliable D call. This CDR3 has 14 amino acids. Germline values: CDR1 LNHDA, CDR2 SQIVND (reference sequence). V lost 2 bases and J 4 bases, leaving 10 bases between the germline ends. CDR3 amino acids: CASSIIPGPDTQYF. The DNA for the CDR3 is TGTGCCAGTAGTATAATACCCGGCCCAGATACGCAGTATTTT. Variable domain in full (rest from reference TRBV19 and TRBJ2-3): DGGITQSPKYLFRKEGQNVTLSCEQNLNHDAMYWYRQDPGQGLRLIYYSQIVNDFQKGDIAEGYSVSREKKESFPLTVTSAQKNPTAFYLCASSIIPGPDTQYFGPGTRLTVL.

J is TRBJ1-5 and V is TRBV4-1, with 12 bases aligning to TRBD1. The germline CDR1 and CDR2 sequences are MGHRA and YSYEKL. V lost 0 bases and J lost 5; bases outside the gene matches: 8. The length of the CDR3 is 18 residues. For the CDR3, the DNA is TGCGCCAGCAGCCAAGATCCAACCGGGACAGGGGGCTATCAGCCCCAGCATTTT. This codes for CASSQDPTGTGGYQPQHF.

The V and J genes are TRBV9 and TRBJ2-1; D may correspond to TRBD1 or TRBD2 (5 bases each). CDR3 length: 14 amino acids. Germline V gives CDR1 SGDLS, CDR2 YYNGEE. Trimming pared 1 base from V and 7 bases from J, leaving 12 bases between. In DNA form, the CDR3 reads TGTGCCAGCAGCGTACTCCCCAGGGAGAATGAGCAGTTCTTC. It yields the protein CASSVLPRENEQFF.

The chain carries TRBV18 and TRBJ2-7; TRBD2 might be the D (6 bases). Germline V gene data show CDR1 as KGHSH and CDR2 as LQKENI. The CDR3 runs 13 residues. V was cut by 6 bases and J by 0 bases, with 9 bases left in between. CDR3 nucleotides: TGTGCCAGCTCCCCGGAGGGCTCCTACGAGCAGTACTTC. Amino acid sequence: CASSPEGSYEQYF.

This chain links TRBV6-1 with TRBJ1-2, with D uncertain. Deletions cut 3 bases from V and 10 bases from J, with 3 bases between. This CDR3 comprises 9 residues. Germline CDR1 and CDR2: MNHNS and SASEGT. CDR3 nucleotide sequence: TGTGCCAGCAGTGATCACTACACCTTC. It yields the protein CASSDHYTF.

This chain links TRBV6-5 with TRBJ1-1; D gene uncertain. Germline CDR1 is MNHEY and CDR2 is SVGAGI. The CDR3 runs to 13 residues. Trimming removed 5 bases at V and 8 bases at J, with 15 bases between. CDR3 loop: CASSPYTQNEAFF. The CDR3 coding sequence is TGTGCCAGCAGTCCTTATACACAGAACGAAGCTTTCTTT.

The CDR3 nucleotides read TGTGCCAGCGGAGACTACAGGGAAGGCGAGACCCAGTACTTC. Encoded protein: CASGDYREGETQYF. The chain is built from TRBV25-1 and TRBJ2-5, with a possible D match to TRBD1 (6 bases). Germline V CDR1 and CDR2: MGHDK, SYGVNS. There are 14 residues in the CDR3. The V gene lost 8 bases and the J gene lost 5 bases, with 18 bases spanning the gap.

The chain couples TRBV9 to TRBJ2-1, with D perhaps TRBD2 (6 bases). The V gene's germline CDR1 is SGDLS and CDR2 YYNGEE. Trimming shortened V by 1 base and J by 0 bases, and 11 bases separated the two germline ends. The CDR3 is 16 residues long. The chain's CDR3 is CASSVWGGDSYNEQFF. In nucleotides, the CDR3 is TGTGCCAGCAGCGTATGGGGCGGGGACTCCTACAATGAGCAGTTCTTC.

The chain combines TRBV11-3 with TRBJ2-7, with a tentative D call TRBD2 (6 bases). V lost 0 bases and J lost 2, with 14 bases in between. The CDR3 extends over 16 amino acids. CDR1 is SGHNT and CDR2 is YENEEA in the germline V gene. The chain's CDR3 is CASSLDGTGVPYEQYF. As DNA, the CDR3 is TGTGCCAGCAGCTTAGACGGGACGGGGGTCCCCTACGAGCAGTACTTC.

The chain is built from TRBV27 and TRBJ2-3; 11 bases match TRBD2. Germline-derived CDR1 and CDR2 are MNHEY and SMNVEV (reference sequence). With V trimmed by 2 bases and J by 3 bases, 7 bases remained unmatched. CDR3 length equals 17 residues. The CDR3 nucleotides read TGTGCCAGCAGTTTAAGGAATAGCGGGAGGGTAACAGATACGCAGTATTTT. The encoded protein is CASSLRNSGRVTDTQYF.

The chain has TRBV14 and TRBJ1-1; 7 positions match TRBD1. V lost 3 bases to trimming and J lost 4 bases; unmatched junction nucleotides: 14. The V gene's germline CDR1 is SGHDN and CDR2 FVKESK. This CDR3 is 17 amino acids long. The CDR3 bases are TGTGCCAGCAGCCATGACCATTGGACAGGCGAGGGCACTGAAGCTTTCTTT. It specifies CASSHDHWTGEGTEAFF. The variable domain in full, with the rest retrieved from reference TRBV14 and TRBJ1-1, is EAGVTQFPSHSVIEKGQTVTLRCDPISGHDNLYWYRRVMGKEIKFLLHFVKESKQDESGMPNNRFLAERTGGTYSTLKVQPAELEDSGVYFCASSHDHWTGEGTEAFFGQGTRLTVV.